This T cell receptor (beta chain) was sequenced during a study of control samples from healthy donors and cancer patients. CDR3 length: 12 residues. Trimming left V 1 base short and J 4 bases short, with 4 bases between. Germline CDR1 and CDR2: LGHDT and YNNKEL (reference sequence). This clone was recorded only once. The method was immunoSEQ multiplex PCR; TCRdb's version includes in-frame clones alone and lacks a portion of them. The sample comprises fewer than 120,000 clones, more than 75% of which are singletons, and about 3.9% rests with the top ten. The receptor comes from a woman aged 60-70 years with lung cancer. The chain has TRBV3-1 (or the pseudogene TRBV3-2) and TRBJ1-2; unclear D gene. Input material: PBMCs. In nucleotides, the CDR3 is TGTGCCAGCAGCCAAGGACCCTATGGCTACACCTTC. The encoded protein is CASSQGPYGYTF.